The 29 T cell receptor beta chains below come from one sample, sequenced in a study of blood T cell repertoires in COVID-19. Produced via immunoSEQ multiplex PCR; TCRdb's table is partial and in-frame only. The top ten clones hold roughly 15% of a sample with about 81,000 clones, over 65% of them seen once. The sequencing sample was made of peripheral blood. The origin of the receptors is a woman in her sixties or seventies with acute or convalescent COVID-19.

The genes are TRBV21-1 and TRBJ2-7; TRBD1 is taken as the D call from the table, unchecked against the DNA. TRBV21-1 is shown as a pseudogene. CDR3 length: 14 residues. CDR3 coding DNA: TGTGCCAGCATTCATATACAGGGATCCTACGAGCAGTACGTC. Protein: CASIHIQGSYEQYV.

The V and J genes are TRBV5-1 and TRBJ1-3; 7 bases match TRBD1. V lost 2 bases, J lost 0 bases, and 2 bases stayed unmatched. Germline lookup yields CDR1 SGHRS and CDR2 YFSETQ. CDR3 length equals 15 residues. CDR3 nucleotides: TGCGCCAGCAGCTTCAGACAGGGCTCTGGAAACACCATATATTTT. It specifies CASSFRQGSGNTIYF.

This rearrangement joins TRBV7-2 to TRBJ1-1; D not resolved. Germline CDR1 is SGHTA and CDR2 is FQGNSA. V gave up 1 base and J gave up 6 bases, with 9 bases separating them. The CDR3 spans 13 residues. The CDR3 sequence is CASSLVATAEAFF. The DNA of the CDR3 is TGTGCCAGCAGCTTAGTAGCAACGGCTGAAGCTTTCTTT.

This chain links TRBV7-8 with TRBJ2-7, with 7 bases fitting TRBD1. Per germline, CDR1 SGHVS and CDR2 FQNEAQ. CDR3 length: 13 amino acids. The ends lost 5 bases at V and 2 bases at J; junction bases unmatched: 3. This CDR3 is CASSPDRAYEQYV. CDR3 nucleotides: TGTGCCAGCAGCCCTGACAGGGCCTACGAGCAGTACGTC.

The V call is TRBV3-1 (or the pseudogene TRBV3-2), the J call TRBJ2-1, with D uncertain. Germline CDR1 is LGHDT and CDR2 is YNNKEL (reference sequence). V lost 1 base and J 15 bases, leaving 10 bases between the germline ends. This CDR3 contains 11 residues. CDR3 nucleotide sequence: TGTGCCAGCAGCCAAGGGCTTTCTCGGTTCTTC. This translates into CASSQGLSRFF.

The chain uses TRBV28 and TRBJ1-1; 7 nucleotides match TRBD1. Per the germline V gene, CDR1 is MDHEN and CDR2 is SYDVKM. Unmatched junction bases numbered 13, after V lost 5 bases and J lost 4 bases. The CDR3 loop spans 16 amino acids. CDR3 protein: CASSLLGTALGTEAFF. The CDR3 DNA reads TGTGCCAGCAGTCTACTCGGGACAGCCCTGGGCACTGAAGCTTTCTTT. The entire variable domain, with the rest obtained from reference TRBV28 and TRBJ1-1, is as follows: DVKVTQSSRYLVKRTGEKVFLECVQDMDHENMFWYRQDPGLGLRLIYFSYDVKMKEKGDIPEGYSVSREKKERFSLILESASTNQTSMYLCASSLLGTALGTEAFFGQGTRLTVV.

This clone was counted at least ten times. The chain uses TRBV19 and TRBJ1-2; TRBD1 might be the D (5 bases). Trimming stripped 1 base from V and 4 bases from J, with 13 bases between. The germline gives CDR1 LNHDA, CDR2 SQIVND (reference sequence). The CDR3 is made up of 15 amino acids. The CDR3, as DNA: TGTGCCAGTAGTATAGCGGCCGGACACCGCTATGGCTACACCTTC. Protein: CASSIAAGHRYGYTF.

V usage is TRBV7-9 and J usage is TRBJ2-6, with 7 bases lining up with TRBD2. Germline V lookup: CDR1 SEHNR, CDR2 FQNEAQ (reference sequence). The CDR3 spans 17 residues. The junction had 6 bases not matched to a gene; V was cut back by 3 bases and J by 1 base. The CDR3 loop is CASSFPAGSSGANVLTF. CDR3 DNA sequence: TGTGCCAGCAGCTTCCCAGCGGGAAGTTCTGGGGCCAACGTCCTGACTTTC.

This chain links TRBV11-2 with TRBJ2-3; a weak D match, TRBD2 (6 bases). Germline V gives CDR1 SGHAT, CDR2 FQNNGV. CDR3 length: 13 amino acids. V lost 6 bases to trimming and J lost 4 bases, with 11 bases between them. CDR3 residues: CASSRDSPDTQYF. The DNA of the CDR3 is TGTGCCAGCAGTCGGGACTCCCCAGATACGCAGTATTTT.

The chain carries TRBV27 and TRBJ1-5, with TRBD1 matching 7 bases. The CDR3 extends over 13 amino acids. Germline V lookup: CDR1 MNHEY, CDR2 SMNVEV (reference sequence). Unmatched junction bases numbered 6, after V lost 5 bases and J lost 8 bases. The CDR3 loop is CASSHQGVEPQHF. CDR3 sequence (DNA): TGTGCCAGCAGTCACCAGGGGGTAGAGCCCCAGCATTTT.

V and J are TRBV7-2 and TRBJ2-3, with 9 bases fitting TRBD2. Trimming cost V 1 base and J 0 bases; bases outside gene matches: 8. Germline V gives CDR1 SGHTA, CDR2 FQGNSA. CDR3 length equals 18 residues. In DNA form, the CDR3 reads TGTGCCAGCAGCTTAGGACGTAGCGGGAGCCCCAGCACAGATACGCAGTATTTT. This translates into CASSLGRSGSPSTDTQYF.

CDR3 DNA sequence: TGTGCCAGCAGCTTACCCGGATGGACAAATACGCAGTATTTT. Protein: CASSLPGWTNTQYF. The J gene is TRBJ2-3, the V gene TRBV7-2; TRBD1 might be the D (5 bases). CDR1 is SGHTA, CDR2 FQGNSA, per germline. The CDR3 is made up of 14 amino acids. V was shortened by 2 bases and J by 7 bases, with 13 bases between the two germline ends.

The chain combines TRBV2 with TRBJ2-2; the match to TRBD1 covers 8 bases. Losses at the gene ends were 8 bases for V and 6 bases for J; bases not matched to a gene: 2. CDR1 and CDR2 (germline): SNHLY, FYNNEI. The CDR3 consists of 12 residues. CDR3 sequence reads: CASGQGAGELFF. The DNA of the CDR3 is TGTGCCAGCGGACAGGGTGCCGGGGAGCTGTTTTTT.

This clone appeared once. The CDR3, as DNA: TGTGCCATCGGGACAGGGACCTACGAGCAGTACGTC. Protein: CAIGTGTYEQYV. The chain uses TRBV10-3 and TRBJ2-7, with TRBD1 matching over 9 bases. The ends lost 8 bases at V and 2 bases at J; junction bases unmatched: 1. CDR3 size: 12 residues. Germline loops: CDR1 ENHRY, CDR2 SYGVKD.

The chain uses TRBV19 and TRBJ1-2; D possibly corresponds to TRBD1 (5 bases). The germline gives CDR1 LNHDA, CDR2 SQIVND (reference sequence). V gave up 5 bases and J gave up 2 bases, with 12 bases separating them. CDR3 length: 14 residues. The CDR3: CASSLGGANYGYTF. Written as DNA, the CDR3 is TGTGCCAGTAGTCTAGGTGGGGCCAACTATGGCTACACCTTC. The full variable domain, with the rest looked up from reference TRBV19 and TRBJ1-2, is DGGITQSPKYLFRKEGQNVTLSCEQNLNHDAMYWYRQDPGQGLRLIYYSQIVNDFQKGDIAEGYSVSREKKESFPLTVTSAQKNPTAFYLCASSLGGANYGYTFGSGTRLTVV.

This chain connects TRBV3-1 (or the pseudogene TRBV3-2) to TRBJ1-1, with D tentatively TRBD1 (5 bases). Trimming pared 3 bases from V and 4 bases from J, leaving 15 bases between. The CDR3 is 15 residues long. Germline V lookup: CDR1 LGHDT, CDR2 YNNKEL (reference sequence). The CDR3 bases are TGTGCCAGCAGCCACCTGGCCGGGGGTTCCACTGAAGCTTTCTTT. Protein sequence: CASSHLAGGSTEAFF.

This sequence joins TRBV11-3 and TRBJ2-3, with a possible D match to TRBD1 (6 bases). V was pared by 2 bases and J by 2 bases, with 14 bases between. The germline CDR1 and CDR2 sequences are SGHNT and YENEEA. The CDR3 consists of 16 residues. CDR3 in DNA: TGTGCCAGCAGCTTACTTGGACAGTCAAACACAGATACGCAGTATTTT. Translating it yields CASSLLGQSNTDTQYF.

The chain recombines TRBV7-8 with TRBJ2-3; 7 positions match TRBD2. With V trimmed by 3 bases and J by 0 bases, 6 bases remained unmatched. The CDR3 is made up of 16 amino acids. The germline CDR1 and CDR2 sequences are SGHVS and FQNEAQ. The CDR3 loop reads CASSFKLATSTDTQYF. Here the CDR3 DNA reads TGTGCCAGCAGCTTTAAACTAGCGACTAGCACAGATACGCAGTATTTT.

This chain links TRBV19 with TRBJ2-5; weak D call: TRBD1 (5 bases). Germline V gives CDR1 LNHDA, CDR2 SQIVND (reference sequence). CDR3 size: 13 residues. The ends were cut back, 5 bases at V and 4 bases at J, with 11 bases in the middle. CDR3 region: CASSVQGAETQYF. DNA for the CDR3: TGTGCCAGTAGTGTCCAGGGTGCAGAGACCCAGTACTTC.

This clone came up once. V is TRBV29-1 and J is TRBJ1-2; weak D call: TRBD1 (5 bases). The CDR3 covers 13 residues. From germline, CDR1 is SQVTM and CDR2 ANQGSEA. The V and J ends lost 6 bases and 8 bases respectively, with 19 bases between them. The CDR3: CSVLGRDGWGYTF. In nucleotides, the CDR3 is TGCAGCGTCCTTGGGAGGGACGGATGGGGCTACACCTTC.

Worth noting for this clone: The sample holds other DNA sequences that translate to the same CDR3. The CDR3 DNA sequence: TGTGCCAGTACCCGGGACAGCCTTCCCCCGAACACCGGGGAGCTGTTTTTT. Translated, it gives CASTRDSLPPNTGELFF. The gene calls are TRBV19 and TRBJ2-2; 7 nucleotides match TRBD1. V was clipped by 7 bases and J by 0 bases; unmatched bases: 11. This CDR3 spans 17 amino acids. Germline V gene sequence: CDR1 LNHDA, CDR2 SQIVND (reference sequence).

This rearrangement joins TRBV11-1 to TRBJ1-1; perhaps TRBD1 as D (6 bases). V was pared by 5 bases and J by 9 bases, with 13 bases between. CDR1 is SGHAT and CDR2 is FQDESV in the germline V gene (reference sequence). The CDR3 consists of 12 residues. CDR3: CASSATGFQAFF. CDR3 DNA: TGTGCCAGCAGCGCCACAGGGTTTCAAGCTTTCTTT.

The CDR3 nucleotides read TGTGCCAGCAGTACAGACAGGAAAAGAAGCTCCTATAATTCACCCCTCCACTTT. Its translation is CASSTDRKRSSYNSPLHF. The V gene is TRBV28, the J gene TRBJ1-6; weak D call: TRBD1 (6 bases). Germline lookup yields CDR1 MDHEN and CDR2 SYDVKM. The CDR3 spans 18 residues. Trimming cost V 5 bases and J 0 bases, with 17 bases left between them.

As DNA, the CDR3 is TGTGCCAGCAGTAGGGGGCTCGGAAACACCATATATTTT. It codes for CASSRGLGNTIYF. V and J are TRBV6-5 and TRBJ1-3; 7 bases are a match to TRBD1. Per the germline V gene, CDR1 is MNHEY and CDR2 is SVGAGI. Trimming at V came to 5 bases and at J to 4 bases, leaving 2 bases not matched to a gene. The CDR3 length is 13 residues.

The V gene is TRBV5-1, the J gene TRBJ2-6, with a weak D call TRBD1 (6 bases). CDR3 size: 14 residues. Germline V gene sequence: CDR1 SGHRS, CDR2 YFSETQ. V was clipped by 4 bases and J by 4 bases, with 9 bases between them. The CDR3 here is CASSTGSGANVLTF. For the CDR3, the DNA is TGCGCCAGCAGCACAGGGTCCGGGGCCAACGTCCTGACTTTC.

This clone occurred a few times. The chain recombines TRBV7-2 with TRBJ2-5, with D uncertain. CDR1 SGHTA and CDR2 FQGNSA come from the germline V gene. CDR3 length: 12 amino acids. Deletions cut 5 bases from V and 1 base from J, with 5 bases between. CDR3 protein: CASSPFQETQYF. CDR3 DNA: TGTGCCAGCAGCCCTTTCCAAGAGACCCAGTACTTC. Supplemented by reference TRBV7-2 and TRBJ2-5, the full variable domain reads GAGVSQSPSNKVTEKGKDVELRCDPISGHTALYWYRQSLGQGLEFLIYFQGNSAPDKSGLPSDRFSAERTGGSVSTLTIQRTQQEDSAVYLCASSPFQETQYFGPGTRLLVL.

CDR3 loop: CASSFSQGHTQYF. The CDR3 nucleotides are TGTGCCAGCAGCTTTTCCCAGGGTCATACGCAGTATTTT. The V and J genes are TRBV5-6 and TRBJ2-3; D might be TRBD1 (5 bases). The CDR3 consists of 13 residues. Trimming pared 2 bases from V and 7 bases from J, leaving 11 bases between. Germline CDR1 is SGHDT and CDR2 is YYEEEE.

The rearrangement joins TRBV5-6 to TRBJ2-2; no reliable D call. The ends were cut back, 1 base at V and 3 bases at J, with 10 bases in the middle. Germline V gene lookup returns CDR1 SGHDT and CDR2 YYEEEE. CDR3 size: 15 residues. CDR3 region: CASSLYRDYTGELFF. As DNA, the CDR3 is TGTGCCAGCAGCTTGTACAGAGATTACACCGGGGAGCTGTTTTTT.

V gene TRBV24-1 combines with J gene TRBJ2-3, with 8 bases fitting TRBD2. The CDR3 runs to 15 residues. Unmatched junction bases numbered 5, after V lost 4 bases and J lost 3 bases. The germline V gene encodes CDR1 KGHDR and CDR2 SFDVKD. CDR3 loop: CATSEWTSKTDTQYF. The CDR3 DNA is TGTGCCACCAGTGAGTGGACTAGCAAGACAGATACGCAGTATTTT.